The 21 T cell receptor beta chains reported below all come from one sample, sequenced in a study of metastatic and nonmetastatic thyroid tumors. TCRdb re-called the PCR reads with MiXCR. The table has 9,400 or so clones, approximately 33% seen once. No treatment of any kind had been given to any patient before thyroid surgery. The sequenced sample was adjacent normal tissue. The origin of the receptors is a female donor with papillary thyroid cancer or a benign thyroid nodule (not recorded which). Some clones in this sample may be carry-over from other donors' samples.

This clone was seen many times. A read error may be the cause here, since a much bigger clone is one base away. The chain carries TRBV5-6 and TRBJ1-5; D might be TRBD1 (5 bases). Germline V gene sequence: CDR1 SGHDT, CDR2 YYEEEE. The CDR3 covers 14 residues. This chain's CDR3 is CAGSLNRRDQPQHF. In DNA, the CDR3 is TGTGCCGGCAGCCTTAACAGGAGAGATCAGCCCCAGCATTTT.

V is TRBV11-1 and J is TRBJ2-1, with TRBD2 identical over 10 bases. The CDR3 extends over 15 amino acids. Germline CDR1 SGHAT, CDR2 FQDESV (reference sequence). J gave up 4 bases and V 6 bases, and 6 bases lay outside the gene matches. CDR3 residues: CASSLTSGSYNEQFF. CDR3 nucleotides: TGTGCCAGCAGTTTGACTAGCGGGTCTTACAATGAGCAGTTCTTC.

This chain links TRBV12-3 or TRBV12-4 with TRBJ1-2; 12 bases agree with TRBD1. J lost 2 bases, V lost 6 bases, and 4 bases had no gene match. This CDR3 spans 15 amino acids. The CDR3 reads CASSGTGGGNYGYTF. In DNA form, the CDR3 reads TGTGCCAGCAGCGGGACAGGGGGCGGGAACTATGGCTACACCTTC.

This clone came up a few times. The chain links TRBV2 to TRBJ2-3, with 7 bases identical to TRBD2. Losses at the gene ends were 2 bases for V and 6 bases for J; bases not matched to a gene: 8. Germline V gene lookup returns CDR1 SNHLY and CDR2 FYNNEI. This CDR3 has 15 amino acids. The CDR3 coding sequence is TGTGCCAGCAGTGAAAGGGCGGGAGTTCTGGATACGCAGTATTTT. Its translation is CASSERAGVLDTQYF.

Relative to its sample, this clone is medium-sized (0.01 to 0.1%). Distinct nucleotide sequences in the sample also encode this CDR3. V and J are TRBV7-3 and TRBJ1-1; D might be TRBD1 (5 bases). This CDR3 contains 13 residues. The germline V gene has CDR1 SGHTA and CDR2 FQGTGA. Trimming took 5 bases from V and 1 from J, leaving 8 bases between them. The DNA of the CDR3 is TGTGCCAGCAGCCAGGGACCGAACACTGAAGCTTTCTTT. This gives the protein CASSQGPNTEAFF.

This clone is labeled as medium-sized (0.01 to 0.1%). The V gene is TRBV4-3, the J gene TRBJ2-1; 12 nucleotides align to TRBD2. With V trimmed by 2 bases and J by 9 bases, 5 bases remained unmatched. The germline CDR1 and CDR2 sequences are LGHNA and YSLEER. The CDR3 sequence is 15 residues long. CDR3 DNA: TGCGCCAGCAGCCAATGGGCTAGCGGGAGGGTTGAGCAGTTCTTC. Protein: CASSQWASGRVEQFF.

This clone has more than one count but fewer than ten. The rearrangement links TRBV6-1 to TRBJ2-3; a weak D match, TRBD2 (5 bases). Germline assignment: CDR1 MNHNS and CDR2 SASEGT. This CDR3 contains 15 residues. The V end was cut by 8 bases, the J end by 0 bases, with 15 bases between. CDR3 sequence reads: CASRMMRGSTDTQYF. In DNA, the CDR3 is TGTGCCAGCCGCATGATGCGCGGGAGCACAGATACGCAGTATTTT.

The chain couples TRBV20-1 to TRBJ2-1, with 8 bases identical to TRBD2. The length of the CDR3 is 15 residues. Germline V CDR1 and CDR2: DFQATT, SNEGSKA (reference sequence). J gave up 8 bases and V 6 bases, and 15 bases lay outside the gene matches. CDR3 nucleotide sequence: TGCAGTGCGCCATCCGGGAATAGCGGGGAAGATGAGCAGTTCTTC. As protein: CSAPSGNSGEDEQFF.

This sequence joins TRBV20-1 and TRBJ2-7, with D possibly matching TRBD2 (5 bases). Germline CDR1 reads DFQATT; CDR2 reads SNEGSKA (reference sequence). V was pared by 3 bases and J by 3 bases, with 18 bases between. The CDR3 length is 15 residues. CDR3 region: CSASMASRKVYEQYF. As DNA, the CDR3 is TGCAGTGCTAGTATGGCTAGCCGAAAGGTCTACGAGCAGTACTTC.

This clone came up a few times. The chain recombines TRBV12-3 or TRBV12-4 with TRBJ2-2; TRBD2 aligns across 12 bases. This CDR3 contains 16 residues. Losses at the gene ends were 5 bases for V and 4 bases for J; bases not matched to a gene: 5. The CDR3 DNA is TGTGCCAGCAGTCCTCTAGCGGGAGGGCTCACCGGGGAGCTGTTTTTT. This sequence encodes CASSPLAGGLTGELFF.

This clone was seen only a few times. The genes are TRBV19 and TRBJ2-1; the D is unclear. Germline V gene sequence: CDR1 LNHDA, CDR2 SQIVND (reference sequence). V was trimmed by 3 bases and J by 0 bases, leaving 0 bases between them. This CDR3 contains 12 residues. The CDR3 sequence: CASSISYNEQFF. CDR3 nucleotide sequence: TGTGCCAGTAGTATCTCCTACAATGAGCAGTTCTTC.

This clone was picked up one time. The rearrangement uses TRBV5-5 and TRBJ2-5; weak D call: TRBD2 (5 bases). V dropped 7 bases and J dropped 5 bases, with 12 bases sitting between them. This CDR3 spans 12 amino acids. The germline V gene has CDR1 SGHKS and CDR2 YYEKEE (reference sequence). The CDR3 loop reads CASFGVGETQYF. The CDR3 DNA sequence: TGTGCCAGCTTCGGGGTCGGGGAGACCCAGTACTTC.

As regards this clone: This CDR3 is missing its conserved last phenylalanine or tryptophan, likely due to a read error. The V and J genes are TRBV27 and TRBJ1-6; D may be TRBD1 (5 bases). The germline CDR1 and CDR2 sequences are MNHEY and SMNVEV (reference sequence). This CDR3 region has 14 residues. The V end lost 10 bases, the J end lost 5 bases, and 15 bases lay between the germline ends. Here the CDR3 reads CAISLQGHNSPLHS. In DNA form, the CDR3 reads TGTGCCATCAGCCTCCAGGGCCATAATTCACCCCTCCACTCT.

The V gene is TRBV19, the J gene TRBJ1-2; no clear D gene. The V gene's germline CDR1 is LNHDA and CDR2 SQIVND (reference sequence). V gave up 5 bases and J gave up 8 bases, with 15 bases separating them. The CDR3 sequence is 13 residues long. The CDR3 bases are TGTGCCAGTAGTTCAGGCAGCCCTCGAGGCTACACCTTC. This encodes CASSSGSPRGYTF.

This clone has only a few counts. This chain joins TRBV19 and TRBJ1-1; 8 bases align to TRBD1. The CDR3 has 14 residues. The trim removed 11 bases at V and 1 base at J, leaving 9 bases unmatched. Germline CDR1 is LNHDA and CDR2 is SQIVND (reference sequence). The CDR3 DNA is TGTGCCGCAATAAACAGGGGGTGGAACACTGAAGCTTTCTTT. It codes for CAAINRGWNTEAFF. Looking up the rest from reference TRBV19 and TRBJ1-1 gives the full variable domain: DGGITQSPKYLFRKEGQNVTLSCEQNLNHDAMYWYRQDPGQGLRLIYYSQIVNDFQKGDIAEGYSVSREKKESFPLTVTSAQKNPTAFYLCAAINRGWNTEAFFGQGTRLTVV.

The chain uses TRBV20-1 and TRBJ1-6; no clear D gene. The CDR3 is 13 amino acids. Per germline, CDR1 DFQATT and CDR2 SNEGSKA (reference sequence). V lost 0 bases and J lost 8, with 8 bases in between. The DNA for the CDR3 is TGCAGTGCTAGAGATCCTTGGGATTCACCCCTCCACTTT. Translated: CSARDPWDSPLHF.

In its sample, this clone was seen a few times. This chain's CDR3 is CSARPEWTSGVTDTQYF. The CDR3 DNA is TGCAGTGCTAGACCGGAATGGACTAGCGGGGTCACAGATACGCAGTATTTT. The rearrangement uses TRBV20-1 and TRBJ2-3, with 12 bases lining up with TRBD2. The CDR3 runs to 17 residues. CDR1 DFQATT and CDR2 SNEGSKA come from the germline V gene (reference sequence). The V segment lost 2 bases and the J segment 2 bases; nucleotides outside the gene matches: 8.

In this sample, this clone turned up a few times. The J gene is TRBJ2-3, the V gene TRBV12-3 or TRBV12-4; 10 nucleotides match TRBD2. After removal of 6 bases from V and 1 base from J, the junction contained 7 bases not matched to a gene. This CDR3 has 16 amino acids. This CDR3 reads CASSNTGTSGTDTQYF. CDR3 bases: TGTGCCAGCAGCAACACCGGGACTAGCGGCACAGATACGCAGTATTTT.

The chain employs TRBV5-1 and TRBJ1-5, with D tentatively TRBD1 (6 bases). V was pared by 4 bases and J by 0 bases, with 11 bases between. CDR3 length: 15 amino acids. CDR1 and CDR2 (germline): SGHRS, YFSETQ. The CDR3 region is CASSEQGNSNQPQHF. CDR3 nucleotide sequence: TGCGCCAGCAGCGAACAGGGTAATAGCAATCAGCCCCAGCATTTT. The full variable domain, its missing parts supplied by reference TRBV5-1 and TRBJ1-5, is KAGVTQTPRYLIKTRGQQVTLSCSPISGHRSVSWYQQTPGQGLQFLFEYFSETQRNKGNFPGRFSGRQFSNSRSEMNVSTLELGDSALYLCASSEQGNSNQPQHFGDGTRLSIL.

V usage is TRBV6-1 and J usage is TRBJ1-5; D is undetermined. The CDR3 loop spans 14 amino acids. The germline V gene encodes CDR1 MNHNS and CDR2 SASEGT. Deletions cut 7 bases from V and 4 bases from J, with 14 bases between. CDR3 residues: CASTKDGANQPQHF. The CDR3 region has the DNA TGTGCCAGCACCAAGGACGGTGCTAATCAGCCCCAGCATTTT.

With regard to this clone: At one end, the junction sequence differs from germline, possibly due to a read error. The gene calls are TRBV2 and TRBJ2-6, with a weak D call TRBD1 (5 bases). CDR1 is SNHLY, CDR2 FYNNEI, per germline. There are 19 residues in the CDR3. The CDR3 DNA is TGTGCCAGCAGTGAAGAGGGCAGGGCCTTTCTCTCTGAGGCCAACGTCCTGACTTTC. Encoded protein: CASSEEGRAFLSEANVLTF.